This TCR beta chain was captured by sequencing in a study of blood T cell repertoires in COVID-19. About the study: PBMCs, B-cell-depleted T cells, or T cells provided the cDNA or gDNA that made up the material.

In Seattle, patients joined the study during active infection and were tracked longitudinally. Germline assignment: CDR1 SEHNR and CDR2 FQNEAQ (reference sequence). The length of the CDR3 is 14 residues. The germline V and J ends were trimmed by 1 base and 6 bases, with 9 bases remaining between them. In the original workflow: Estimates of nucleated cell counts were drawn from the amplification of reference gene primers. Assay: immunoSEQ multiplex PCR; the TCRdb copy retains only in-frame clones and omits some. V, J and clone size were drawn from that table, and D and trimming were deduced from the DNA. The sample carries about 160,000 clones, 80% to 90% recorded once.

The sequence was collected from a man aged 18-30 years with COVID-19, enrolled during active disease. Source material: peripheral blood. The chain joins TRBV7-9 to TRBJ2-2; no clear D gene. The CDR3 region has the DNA TGTGCCAGCAGCTTAGTAACTGGGCCCGGGGAGCTGTTTTTT. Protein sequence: CASSLVTGPGELFF.